Following are 29 T cell receptor beta chains from one sample sequenced in a study of blood T cell repertoires in COVID-19. The table came from immunoSEQ multiplex PCR; TCRdb's copy has only in-frame clones and leaves some out. This repertoire shows about 300,000 clones, 80% to 95% found once; its top ten account for more than 6%. Sequenced input: peripheral blood. The receptors shown here come from a woman in her twenties or thirties with COVID-19, enrolled during active disease.

The genes are TRBV27 and TRBJ1-3; D unclear. The CDR3 has 13 residues. Looked up from germline, CDR1 is MNHEY and CDR2 is SMNVEV (reference sequence). The germline V and J ends were trimmed by 6 bases and 0 bases, with 6 bases remaining between them. CDR3 sequence (DNA): TGTGCCAGCAGACAGAGCTCTGGAAACACCATATATTTT. Its protein is CASRQSSGNTIYF.

This clone was detected many times. The chain employs TRBV9 and TRBJ2-5, with 8 bases lining up with TRBD2. The length of the CDR3 is 17 residues. V gave up 3 bases and J gave up 1 base; unmatched junction bases: 11. Germline V gives CDR1 SGDLS, CDR2 YYNGEE. CDR3: CASSARWSGSPQETQYF. The CDR3 DNA reads TGTGCCAGCAGCGCCCGCTGGAGCGGGAGTCCCCAAGAGACCCAGTACTTC.

The gene calls are TRBV4-1 and TRBJ2-1; D may be TRBD1 or TRBD2 (10 bases each). Trimming cost V 4 bases and J 7 bases, with 26 bases left between them. The CDR3 contains 18 residues. CDR1 and CDR2 from the germline V gene are MGHRA and YSYEKL. CDR3 protein: CASSPGQGSGRARNEQFF. CDR3 bases: TGCGCCAGCAGCCCGGGACAGGGGAGCGGGAGGGCCCGAAATGAGCAGTTCTTC.

J is TRBJ2-2 and V is TRBV2, with TRBD1 matching over 8 bases. The CDR3 spans 15 residues. The trim removed 6 bases at V and 2 bases at J, leaving 5 bases unmatched. The germline V gene encodes CDR1 SNHLY and CDR2 FYNNEI. The CDR3: CASSRQGKNTGELFF. DNA of the CDR3: TGTGCCAGCAGCCGACAGGGGAAAAACACCGGGGAGCTGTTTTTT. The variable domain in full, with the rest retrieved from reference TRBV2 and TRBJ2-2, is EPEVTQTPSHQVTQMGQEVILRCVPISNHLYFYWYRQILGQKVEFLVSFYNNEISEKSEIFDDQFSVERPDGSNFTLKIRSTKLEDSAMYFCASSRQGKNTGELFFGEGSRLTVL.

This sequence joins TRBV30 and TRBJ2-7, with D possibly being TRBD1 (6 bases). The length of the CDR3 is 14 residues. Germline-derived CDR1 and CDR2 are GTSNPN and SVGIG (reference sequence). V shed 1 base and J shed 7 bases, with 17 bases lying between them. The CDR3 sequence: CAWSGGAGVGEQYF. DNA of the CDR3: TGTGCCTGGAGTGGGGGAGCAGGGGTTGGTGAGCAGTACTTC.

For the CDR3, the DNA is TGTGCCAGCAGTTTAAAGCGCGGCCCGGTCGGTGCTGAGCAGTTCTTC. Amino acid sequence: CASSLKRGPVGAEQFF. This rearrangement joins TRBV27 to TRBJ2-1; no clear D. The V end was cut by 2 bases, the J end by 9 bases, with 20 bases between. The CDR3 is 16 residues long. The germline gives CDR1 MNHEY, CDR2 SMNVEV (reference sequence).

V usage is TRBV28 and J usage is TRBJ2-1; D is ambiguous. The CDR3 has 14 residues. The germline V and J ends were trimmed by 3 bases and 5 bases, with 11 bases remaining between them. CDR1 is MDHEN, CDR2 SYDVKM, per germline. The DNA of the CDR3 is TGTGCCAGCAGTTTCGCCTCTACCAACAATGAGCAGTTCTTC. This sequence encodes CASSFASTNNEQFF.

The rearrangement uses TRBV7-2 and TRBJ1-4; 9 bases agree with TRBD1. The CDR3 extends over 14 amino acids. Per the germline V gene, CDR1 is SGHTA and CDR2 is FQGNSA. J was trimmed by 5 bases and V by 5 bases; bases with no gene match: 3. The CDR3, as DNA: TGTGCCAGCAGCCTCGACAGGGGGAATGAAAAACTGTTTTTT. This gives the protein CASSLDRGNEKLFF.

This rearrangement joins TRBV5-1 to TRBJ2-5; D uncertain. This CDR3 has 15 residues. The V gene lost 4 bases and the J gene lost 1 base, with 14 bases spanning the gap. Germline CDR1 and CDR2: SGHRS and YFSETQ. In nucleotides, the CDR3 is TGCGCCAGCAGCCTGGAGAGTCGGAGCCAAGAGACCCAGTACTTC. Encoded protein: CASSLESRSQETQYF.

V is TRBV24-1 and J is TRBJ2-5; D perhaps matches TRBD2 (6 bases). CDR3 length equals 13 residues. CDR1 and CDR2 from the germline V gene are KGHDR and SFDVKD. The ends were cut back, 1 base at V and 7 bases at J, with 9 bases in the middle. The CDR3 loop is CATSDFQGGTQYF. The CDR3 nucleotides are TGTGCCACCAGTGATTTCCAGGGAGGGACCCAGTACTTC.

This chain joins TRBV6-1 and TRBJ2-7; 7 positions agree with TRBD1. Germline CDR1 reads MNHNS; CDR2 reads SASEGT. This CDR3 has 13 residues. The V gene end was trimmed by 3 bases and the J gene end by 7 bases; junction bases not matched to a gene: 6. CDR3 coding DNA: TGTGCCAGCAGTGAGGTGACAGGGAGTGAGCAGTACTTC. The encoded protein is CASSEVTGSEQYF.

This clone was recorded only once. This chain uses TRBV4-1 with TRBJ2-7, with TRBD1 matching over 9 bases. The CDR3 is 14 residues long. V lost 8 bases and J lost 3; bases outside the gene matches: 8. Germline CDR1 is MGHRA and CDR2 is YSYEKL. This CDR3 is CASRGDRENYEQYF. Written as DNA, the CDR3 is TGCGCCAGCCGCGGGGACAGGGAAAACTACGAGCAGTACTTC.

The genes are TRBV29-1 and TRBJ1-1; the D gene is possibly TRBD1 (5 bases). The ends were cut back, 7 bases at V and 4 bases at J, with 19 bases in the middle. Germline CDR1 SQVTM, CDR2 ANQGSEA. The CDR3 sequence is 14 residues long. The CDR3 DNA reads as TGCAGCGCCGCCGGTACCAGGGAGGGCACTGAAGCTTTCTTT. Translated, it gives CSAAGTREGTEAFF.

This chain links TRBV28 with TRBJ2-5, with 14 bases matching TRBD2. This CDR3 region has 22 residues. From germline, CDR1 is MDHEN and CDR2 SYDVKM. J gave up 4 bases and V 5 bases, and 24 bases lay outside the gene matches. The CDR3 loop is CASSRYQDRGWGLAGERETQYF. CDR3 DNA: TGTGCCAGCAGTCGCTACCAGGACAGGGGATGGGGACTAGCGGGAGAAAGAGAGACCCAGTACTTC.

The CDR3 protein is CSVEGRGNIQYF. CDR3 sequence (DNA): TGCAGCGTTGAAGGGAGGGGAAACATTCAGTACTTC. The chain recombines TRBV29-1 with TRBJ2-4; possibly TRBD2 for D (6 bases). Between the trimmed V and J ends, which lost 1 base and 6 bases, there was a span of 7 bases. Germline CDR1 reads SQVTM; CDR2 reads ANQGSEA. This CDR3 has 12 amino acids. The whole variable domain, filled in from reference TRBV29-1 and TRBJ2-4, reads SAVISQKPSRDICQRGTSLTIQCQVDSQVTMMFWYRQQPGQSLTLIATANQGSEATYESGFVIDKFPISRPNLTFSTLTVSNMSPEDSSIYLCSVEGRGNIQYFGAGTRLSVL.

V usage is TRBV7-6 and J usage is TRBJ2-3; the match to TRBD1 covers 10 bases. The V gene's germline CDR1 is SGHVS and CDR2 FNYEAQ. J gave up 13 bases and V 11 bases, and 6 bases lay outside the gene matches. This CDR3 is 10 amino acids long. CDR3 in amino acids: CALVGQGKYF. The CDR3 bases are TGTGCCCTCGTGGGACAGGGGAAGTATTTT.

This chain connects TRBV25-1 to TRBJ2-6; TRBD1 agrees at 9 bases. From germline, CDR1 is MGHDK and CDR2 SYGVNS. This CDR3 has 18 residues. V lost 6 bases, J lost 0 bases, and 9 bases stayed unmatched. CDR3 protein: CASRPGQGKYSGANVLTF. The CDR3 region has the DNA TGTGCCAGCAGACCCGGACAGGGGAAATACTCTGGGGCCAACGTCCTGACTTTC.

The chain employs TRBV4-1 and TRBJ1-5; D is unclear. The V end was cut by 0 bases, the J end by 5 bases, with 14 bases between. CDR3 size: 16 residues. The V gene's germline CDR1 is MGHRA and CDR2 YSYEKL. The chain's CDR3 is CASSQDWSGRDQPQHF. The CDR3 nucleotides read TGCGCCAGCAGCCAAGATTGGTCGGGGAGAGATCAGCCCCAGCATTTT.

This rearrangement joins TRBV7-9 to TRBJ2-5; 13 nucleotides align to TRBD2. This CDR3 is built from 15 residues. V shed 4 bases and J 4 bases; nucleotides not matched to a gene: 3. The V gene's germline CDR1 is SEHNR and CDR2 FQNEAQ (reference sequence). In DNA form, the CDR3 reads TGTGCCAGCAGCTCCGGACTAGCGGGAGCAGAGACCCAGTACTTC. This sequence encodes CASSSGLAGAETQYF.

The V and J genes are TRBV6-5 and TRBJ2-1, with D hard to call. V gave up 4 bases and J gave up 9 bases, with 13 bases separating them. The germline CDR1 and CDR2 sequences are MNHEY and SVGAGI. This CDR3 spans 13 amino acids. In DNA, the CDR3 is TGTGCCAGCAGTTCACATGATGGGCTTGAGCAGTTCTTC. It encodes CASSSHDGLEQFF.

This sequence joins TRBV12-3 or TRBV12-4 and TRBJ1-1; 8 bases are a match to TRBD1. Germline trimming cut 11 bases from V and 1 base from J; bases unmatched to any gene: 6. The CDR3 is 13 residues long. The CDR3 sequence is CADRGGENTEAFF. The DNA of the CDR3 is TGTGCCGACAGGGGAGGAGAGAACACTGAAGCTTTCTTT.

The chain carries TRBV29-1 and TRBJ2-5; TRBD2 might be the D (7 bases). Germline lookup yields CDR1 SQVTM and CDR2 ANQGSEA. The CDR3 length is 12 residues. Trimming took 5 bases from V and 5 from J, leaving 12 bases between them. CDR3 sequence reads: CSVSGGGETQYF. CDR3 bases: TGCAGCGTTTCGGGGGGCGGCGAGACCCAGTACTTC.

The chain recombines TRBV7-9 with TRBJ2-7, with 8 bases matching TRBD2. The CDR3 consists of 13 residues. Germline-derived CDR1 and CDR2 are SEHNR and FQNEAQ (reference sequence). V lost 4 bases, J lost 5 bases, and 4 bases stayed unmatched. The CDR3 DNA sequence: TGTGCCAGCAGCTCGGGGGGGTGGCACGAGCAGTACTTC. Amino acids: CASSSGGWHEQYF.

The chain joins TRBV9 to TRBJ2-3; 14 nucleotides agree with TRBD2. The J segment lost 5 bases and the V segment lost 2 bases, leaving 7 bases of the junction unmatched. This CDR3 is built from 17 residues. The germline gives CDR1 SGDLS, CDR2 YYNGEE. CDR3: CASSVEGGLAGVDTQYF. CDR3 DNA: TGTGCCAGCAGCGTTGAGGGGGGACTAGCGGGAGTAGATACGCAGTATTTT. The whole variable domain, remainder taken from reference TRBV9 and TRBJ2-3, is DSGVTQTPKHLITATGQRVTLRCSPRSGDLSVYWYQQSLDQGLQFLIQYYNGEERAKGNILERFSAQQFPDLHSELNLSSLELGDSALYFCASSVEGGLAGVDTQYFGPGTRLTVL.

J is TRBJ1-4 and V is TRBV18; 7 bases are shared with TRBD1. Germline CDR1 is KGHSH and CDR2 is LQKENI. V lost 3 bases, J lost 5 bases, and 6 bases stayed unmatched. This CDR3 region has 15 residues. The CDR3 spells CASSPEGALNEKLFF. For the CDR3, the DNA is TGTGCCAGCTCACCCGAGGGGGCTCTAAATGAAAAACTGTTTTTT.

This clone occurred once. The chain combines TRBV27 with TRBJ1-4; the D is unclear. CDR3 length equals 13 residues. Germline CDR1 and CDR2: MNHEY and SMNVEV (reference sequence). The germline V and J ends were trimmed by 3 bases and 5 bases, with 7 bases remaining between them. The CDR3, as DNA: TGTGCCAGCAGTTTCAGTGGCAATGAAAAACTGTTTTTT. Its protein is CASSFSGNEKLFF.

As DNA, the CDR3 is TGTGCCAGCAGTTACTCTTACAGGGGGCGTTCACCCCTCCACTTT. The encoded protein is CASSYSYRGRSPLHF. This sequence joins TRBV6-5 and TRBJ1-6, with 9 bases lining up with TRBD1. J was trimmed by 9 bases and V by 0 bases; bases with no gene match: 3. Germline loops: CDR1 MNHEY, CDR2 SVGAGI. The CDR3 spans 15 residues.

The chain is built from TRBV3-1 (or the pseudogene TRBV3-2) and TRBJ2-5, with 13 positions matching TRBD2. Looked up from germline, CDR1 is LGHDT and CDR2 is YNNKEL (reference sequence). Trimming cost V 1 base and J 5 bases; bases outside gene matches: 4. This CDR3 comprises 16 residues. The DNA of the CDR3 is TGTGCCAGCAGCCAAGGGACTAGCGGGAGATCGGAGACCCAGTACTTC. It codes for CASSQGTSGRSETQYF.

The chain employs TRBV12-3 or TRBV12-4 and TRBJ2-7; 9 bases are shared with TRBD1. Losses at the gene ends were 3 bases for V and 5 bases for J; bases not matched to a gene: 2. The CDR3 consists of 13 residues. The CDR3 spells CASSFTGGNEQYF. The CDR3 DNA sequence: TGTGCCAGCAGTTTTACAGGGGGCAACGAGCAGTACTTC.